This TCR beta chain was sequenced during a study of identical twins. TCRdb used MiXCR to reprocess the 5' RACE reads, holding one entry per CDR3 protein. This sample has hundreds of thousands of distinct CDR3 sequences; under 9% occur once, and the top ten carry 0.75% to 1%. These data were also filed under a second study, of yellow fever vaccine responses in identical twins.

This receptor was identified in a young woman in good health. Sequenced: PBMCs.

This CDR3 reads CASSPFASGGLYEQYF. CDR3 nucleotides: TGTGCCAGCAGCCCCTTCGCTAGCGGGGGTTTATACGAGCAGTACTTC. The chain joins TRBV3-1 to TRBJ2-7, with 10 nucleotides matching TRBD2. Per germline, CDR1 LGHDT and CDR2 YNNKEL (reference sequence). The CDR3 extends over 16 amino acids. Unmatched junction bases numbered 10, after V lost 4 bases and J lost 4 bases.